At least ten counts were recorded for the clone carrying this TCR beta chain. Antigen specificity is unknown. TCRdb re-analysed the 5' RACE reads in MiXCR, keeping a single row per CDR3 protein. The sample includes 300,000 to 350,000 distinct CDR3 sequences, approximately 4% seen only once; the top ten take roughly 21%. The sample originates from a study of T cells after yellow fever vaccination. Germline V gene data show CDR1 as LGHNA and CDR2 as YNFKEQ. The J segment lost 0 bases and the V segment lost 1 base, leaving 3 bases of the junction unmatched. There are 15 residues in the CDR3. Whole-study findings and limits: In post-booster samples, most primary-vaccination clones reappeared (about 97% CD4, about 90% CD8).

The TCR sequence derives from a man aged 18 to 30 who received the YFV17D yellow fever vaccine. Sequenced material: PBMCs, taken 15 days after the yellow fever booster vaccination. The rearrangement joins TRBV4-2 to TRBJ2-7, with 7 bases lining up with TRBD2. CDR3 sequence reads: CASSQVAGVSYEQYF. CDR3 sequence (DNA): TGTGCCAGCAGCCAAGTTGCGGGGGTCTCCTACGAGCAGTACTTC.